This T cell receptor (beta chain) originates from a study of T cell responses to AZD1222 COVID-19 vaccine. Study-wide background: Second doses were pooled across both intervals (about 4 or about 12 weeks).

Method: immunoSEQ multiplex PCR; TCRdb's copy keeps in-frame clones and lacks some. The profile shows around 170,000 clones, 90% of them singletons. Germline CDR1 reads MDHEN; CDR2 reads SYDVKM. This CDR3 has 14 residues. Trimming pared 6 bases from V and 2 bases from J, leaving 11 bases between. The source is an adult in good health. V gene TRBV28 combines with J gene TRBJ1-5, with D maybe TRBD1 (5 bases). This sample comprised peripheral blood, obtained on day 0 of AZD1222 vaccination. This CDR3 is CASRQVNGNQPQHF. Here the CDR3 DNA reads TGTGCCAGCAGACAGGTGAACGGCAATCAGCCCCAGCATTTT.